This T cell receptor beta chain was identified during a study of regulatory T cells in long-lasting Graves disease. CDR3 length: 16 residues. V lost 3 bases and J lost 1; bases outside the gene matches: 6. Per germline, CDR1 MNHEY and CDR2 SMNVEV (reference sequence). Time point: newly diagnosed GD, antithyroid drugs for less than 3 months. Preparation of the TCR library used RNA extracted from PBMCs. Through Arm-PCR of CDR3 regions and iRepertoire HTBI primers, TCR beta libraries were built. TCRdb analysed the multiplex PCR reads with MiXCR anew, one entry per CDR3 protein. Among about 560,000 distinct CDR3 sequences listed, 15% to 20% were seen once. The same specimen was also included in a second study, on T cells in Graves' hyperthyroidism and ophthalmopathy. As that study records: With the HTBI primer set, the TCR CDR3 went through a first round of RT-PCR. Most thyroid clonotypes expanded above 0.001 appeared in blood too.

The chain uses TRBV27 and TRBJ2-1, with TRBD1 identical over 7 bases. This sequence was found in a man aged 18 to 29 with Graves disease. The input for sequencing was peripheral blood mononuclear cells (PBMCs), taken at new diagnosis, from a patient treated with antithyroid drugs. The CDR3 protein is CASSFLKGASYNEQFF. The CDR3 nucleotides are TGTGCCAGCAGTTTTCTGAAGGGGGCGTCCTACAATGAGCAGTTCTTC.